The 24 T cell receptor beta chains given below trace back to one sample, sequenced in a study of regulatory T cells in long-lasting Graves disease. In building TCR beta libraries, iRepertoire HTBI primers were used together with Arm-PCR of CDR3 regions. TCRdb called the multiplex PCR reads again in MiXCR, with one record for every CDR3 protein. This sample yields over 650,000 distinct CDR3 sequences, of which roughly 30% are seen a single time; roughly 41% belongs to the top ten. Time point specified: persistent/refractory GD, antithyroid drugs over 5 years with positive TRAb. The TCR library was made from RNA that had been extracted from PBMCs in TRIzol. This specimen was peripheral blood mononuclear cells (PBMCs), taken when the disease was refractory, from a patient treated with antithyroid drugs. These receptors were taken from a female donor with Graves disease.

The V call is TRBV27, the J call TRBJ1-1; a weak D match, TRBD1 (6 bases). V was shortened by 9 bases and J by 6 bases, with 14 bases between the two germline ends. The germline V gene has CDR1 MNHEY and CDR2 SMNVEV (reference sequence). The CDR3 is 12 residues long. In DNA form, the CDR3 reads TGTGCCAGGCATAGGGGGATGGCTGAAGCTTTCTTT. Its translation: CARHRGMAEAFF.

About this clonotype: A clone one base away is much larger, so this may be a read error. The rearrangement links TRBV28 to TRBJ1-6; 7 nucleotides agree with TRBD1. Germline V CDR1 and CDR2: MDHEN, SYDVKM. V lost 7 bases and J lost 9; bases outside the gene matches: 6. This CDR3 spans 13 amino acids. DNA for the CDR3: TGTGCCAGCACCCGGGACAGAGGTTCACCCCTCCACTTT. Amino acid sequence: CASTRDRGSPLHF.

This clonotype was counted a few times. The chain links TRBV13 to TRBJ1-2; D is undetermined. Germline V lookup: CDR1 PRHDT, CDR2 FYEKMQ (reference sequence). V shed 5 bases and J shed 0 bases, with 13 bases lying between them. The CDR3 totals 15 residues. The CDR3 nucleotides read TGTGCCAGCAGCCCAGCGACGGAAGCTAACTATGGCTACACCTTC. Encoded protein: CASSPATEANYGYTF.

In its sample, this clonotype was seen many times. The chain is built from TRBV24-1 and TRBJ1-5; D ambiguous. The CDR3 extends over 13 amino acids. Per the germline V gene, CDR1 is KGHDR and CDR2 is SFDVKD. V shed 9 bases and J shed 2 bases, with 10 bases lying between them. CDR3 DNA sequence: TGTGCCACCGGCCAGATTGGCAATCAGCCCCAGCATTTT. The encoded protein is CATGQIGNQPQHF.

This chain joins TRBV7-3 and TRBJ1-1; D is perhaps TRBD1 (5 bases). Germline V lookup: CDR1 SGHTA, CDR2 FQGTGA. The CDR3 contains 12 residues. V was trimmed by 2 bases and J by 14 bases, leaving 15 bases between them. CDR3 region: CASSLSGTGFFF. CDR3 bases: TGTGCCAGCAGCTTATCGGGAACAGGATTCTTCTTT.

The table lists this clonotype with a few counts. V is TRBV30 and J is TRBJ1-1; 8 bases are shared with TRBD1. V shed 5 bases and J 6 bases; nucleotides not matched to a gene: 5. This CDR3 is built from 12 residues. CDR1 is GTSNPN and CDR2 is SVGIG in the germline V gene (reference sequence). The CDR3 DNA reads as TGTGCCTGGGCAGGGACAGGCCCTGAAGCTTTCTTT. This encodes CAWAGTGPEAFF.

This clonotype was observed at least ten times. This chain joins TRBV11-2 and TRBJ2-5; D remains ambiguous. V dropped 1 base and J dropped 2 bases, with 8 bases sitting between them. The CDR3 spans 14 residues. CDR1 is SGHAT, CDR2 FQNNGV, per germline. CDR3 protein: CASSLGLQQETQYF. The CDR3 DNA reads TGTGCCAGCAGCTTAGGTCTACAACAAGAGACCCAGTACTTC.

In its sample, this clonotype was seen a few times. V usage is TRBV11-1 and J usage is TRBJ2-7; D unclear. The ends were cut back, 3 bases at V and 2 bases at J, with 8 bases in the middle. Germline V gene data show CDR1 as SGHAT and CDR2 as FQDESV (reference sequence). The CDR3 runs 13 residues. CDR3 nucleotides: TGTGCCAGCAGCTTTGTAGGGCCCTACGAGCAGTACTTC. Its protein is CASSFVGPYEQYF.

There are many counts of this clonotype. J is TRBJ1-5 and V is TRBV6-1; D is uncertain. Germline assignment: CDR1 MNHNS and CDR2 SASEGT. The CDR3 is 14 residues long. V shed 3 bases and J shed 0 bases, with 6 bases lying between them. The CDR3 region is CASSETNSNQPQHF. In nucleotides, the CDR3 is TGTGCCAGCAGTGAGACAAATAGCAATCAGCCCCAGCATTTT.

This clonotype came up a few times. The chain links TRBV7-9 to TRBJ1-1; no definite D call. The CDR3 spans 13 residues. Trimming shortened V by 3 bases and J by 6 bases, and 11 bases separated the two germline ends. The germline V gene encodes CDR1 SEHNR and CDR2 FQNEAQ (reference sequence). This chain's CDR3 is CASSFRARAEAFF. Written as DNA, the CDR3 is TGTGCCAGCAGCTTTAGGGCAAGGGCTGAAGCTTTCTTT.

This clonotype was observed a single time. This sequence joins TRBV3-1 and TRBJ1-4, with 7 bases matching TRBD1. The CDR3 spans 15 residues. Looked up from germline, CDR1 is LGHDT and CDR2 is YNNKEL (reference sequence). V lost 4 bases to trimming and J lost 1 base; unmatched junction nucleotides: 3. For the CDR3, the DNA is TGTGCCAGCAGCCCTACAGGGGTAACTAATGAAAAACTGTTTTTT. It is translated as CASSPTGVTNEKLFF.

This clonotype was seen a few times. The chain uses TRBV12-5 and TRBJ1-5; D is uncertain. The CDR3 spans 12 residues. Trimming stripped 1 base from V and 9 bases from J, with 7 bases between. CDR1 is LGHNT, CDR2 FRNRAP, per germline. CDR3 DNA: TGTGCTAGTGGTTTGGGCCTAGGGCCCCAGCATTTT. This gives the protein CASGLGLGPQHF.

This clonotype has just a few counts. The rearrangement links TRBV6-5 to TRBJ1-5; D gene uncertain. This CDR3 contains 15 residues. Per germline, CDR1 MNHEY and CDR2 SVGAGI. V was shortened by 0 bases and J by 2 bases, with 8 bases between the two germline ends. CDR3 protein: CASSYSIGRNQPQHF. In DNA form, the CDR3 reads TGTGCCAGCAGTTACTCGATTGGGCGCAATCAGCCCCAGCATTTT.

This clonotype occurred many times. This chain links TRBV28 with TRBJ1-1; possibly TRBD1 for D (5 bases). The CDR3 spans 16 residues. Germline assignment: CDR1 MDHEN and CDR2 SYDVKM. Trimming cost V 5 bases and J 2 bases, with 18 bases left between them. The CDR3 region is CASSAREGRGNTEAFF. Written as DNA, the CDR3 is TGTGCCAGCAGTGCCCGGGAGGGACGGGGAAACACTGAAGCTTTCTTT.

The chain joins TRBV2 to TRBJ1-5; no reliable D call. In germline, CDR1 is SNHLY, CDR2 FYNNEI. V dropped 7 bases and J dropped 3 bases, with 10 bases sitting between them. CDR3 size: 13 residues. Written as DNA, the CDR3 is TGTGCCAGCAATGATCGGGTCAATCAGCCCCAGCATTTT. Amino acids: CASNDRVNQPQHF.

The CDR3 sequence is CASRPTTFSENSPLHF. The CDR3 DNA sequence: TGTGCCAGCAGGCCAACCACCTTCAGCGAAAATTCACCCCTCCACTTT. The chain has TRBV7-9 and TRBJ1-6; D is unresolved. The CDR3 is 16 amino acids. The germline V gene has CDR1 SEHNR and CDR2 FQNEAQ (reference sequence). Trimming removed 6 bases at V and 7 bases at J, with 19 bases between.

The chain recombines TRBV5-1 with TRBJ2-5, with D tentatively TRBD1 (5 bases). Germline V gene sequence: CDR1 SGHRS, CDR2 YFSETQ. The CDR3 is made up of 15 amino acids. The germline V and J ends were trimmed by 3 bases and 0 bases, with 12 bases remaining between them. CDR3 residues: CASSSWQGYQETQYF. Here the CDR3 DNA reads TGCGCCAGCAGCTCATGGCAGGGTTACCAAGAGACCCAGTACTTC.

The chain links TRBV28 to TRBJ1-5, with D maybe TRBD1 (6 bases). V was clipped by 5 bases and J by 3 bases, with 14 bases between them. The length of the CDR3 is 15 residues. Germline CDR1 and CDR2: MDHEN and SYDVKM. CDR3 loop: CASSTPDSSNQPQHF. The CDR3 nucleotides are TGTGCCAGCAGTACCCCGGACAGTTCCAATCAGCCCCAGCATTTT.

Points on this clonotype: The junction does not match germline at one end; this may be a read error. The chain employs TRBV6-1 and TRBJ1-1; 7 positions agree with TRBD1. Germline CDR1 and CDR2: MNHNS and SASEGT. The CDR3 has 15 residues. CDR3 sequence reads: CAGRRVTGEGTEAFF. The CDR3 DNA is TGTGCCGGCAGGCGCGTTACAGGGGAGGGAACTGAAGCTTTCTTT.

The CDR3 coding sequence is TGCAGTGCACGGACAGGCCACCGGGGTCAGCCCCAGCATTTT. This sequence encodes CSARTGHRGQPQHF. The rearrangement uses TRBV20-1 and TRBJ1-5; 7 bases fit TRBD1. From germline, CDR1 is DFQATT and CDR2 SNEGSKA (reference sequence). The CDR3 runs to 14 residues. V shed 6 bases and J 6 bases; nucleotides not matched to a gene: 11.

This clonotype appeared a few times. The CDR3 is CASSTGERETQYF. The DNA of the CDR3 is TGTGCCAGCAGTACAGGGGAACGAGAGACCCAGTACTTC. This chain uses TRBV27 with TRBJ2-5, with 7 bases aligning to TRBD1. The CDR3 has 13 residues. Germline lookup yields CDR1 MNHEY and CDR2 SMNVEV (reference sequence). Germline trimming cut 5 bases from V and 4 bases from J; bases unmatched to any gene: 4.

This sequence joins TRBV13 and TRBJ1-1; tentative D call: TRBD1 (5 bases). The ends were cut back, 10 bases at V and 8 bases at J, with 20 bases in the middle. This CDR3 comprises 13 residues. Germline V gene sequence: CDR1 PRHDT, CDR2 FYEKMQ (reference sequence). The CDR3 reads CATGGERGREAFF. DNA for the CDR3: TGTGCCACTGGGGGGGAAAGGGGCCGCGAAGCTTTCTTT.

This clonotype was picked up a small number of times. Written as DNA, the CDR3 is TGTGCCAGCAGCTCGGGACTTCAGTACTTC. As protein: CASSSGLQYF. The chain couples TRBV11-2 to TRBJ2-4, with D perhaps TRBD1 or TRBD2 (5 bases each). The ends were cut back, 4 bases at V and 11 bases at J, with 6 bases in the middle. This CDR3 is 10 amino acids long. Germline CDR1 and CDR2: SGHAT and FQNNGV.

The rearrangement links TRBV12-3 or TRBV12-4 to TRBJ2-2, with 9 nucleotides matching TRBD2. The length of the CDR3 is 13 residues. J lost 13 bases, V lost 4 bases, and 7 bases had no gene match. CDR3 coding DNA: TGTGCCAGCAGTTACGATATAGCGGGAGCGCTGTTTTTT. Translated: CASSYDIAGALFF.